One sample yielded the 26 T cell receptor beta chains listed below, sequenced in a study of blood T cell repertoires in COVID-19. TCRdb's table, derived via immunoSEQ multiplex PCR, lists solely in-frame clones and lacks some. The table includes 55,000 to 80,000 clones, around 83% detected once. Sequencing was performed on peripheral blood. These receptors were obtained from a human donor in a cohort sampled during active COVID-19.

CDR3 coding DNA: TGTGCCAGCAGATACTCCGGGACAGGGGGCGCCTACGAGCAGTACTTC. Protein product: CASRYSGTGGAYEQYF. V is TRBV7-9 and J is TRBJ2-7, with 12 bases aligning to TRBD1. The CDR3 has 16 residues. Germline loops: CDR1 SEHNR, CDR2 FQNEAQ (reference sequence). Germline trimming cut 6 bases from V and 2 bases from J; bases unmatched to any gene: 8.

The chain has TRBV30 and TRBJ1-5; tentative D call: TRBD1 (5 bases). The germline V and J ends were trimmed by 2 bases and 6 bases, with 14 bases remaining between them. Germline V gene sequence: CDR1 GTSNPN, CDR2 SVGIG (reference sequence). This CDR3 comprises 14 residues. CDR3 nucleotides: TGTGCCTGGAGTCCGACCTACGGGGGTCAGCCCCAGCATTTT. It yields the protein CAWSPTYGGQPQHF.

The genes are TRBV27 and TRBJ2-1; a weak D match, TRBD2 (5 bases). The V and J ends lost 2 bases and 0 bases respectively, with 14 bases between them. The CDR3 loop spans 17 amino acids. Looked up from germline, CDR1 is MNHEY and CDR2 is SMNVEV (reference sequence). The CDR3 reads CASSLNPSLSSYNEQFF. The CDR3, as DNA: TGTGCCAGCAGTTTAAACCCTAGCCTGAGCTCCTACAATGAGCAGTTCTTC.

J is TRBJ2-5 and V is TRBV10-3; weak D call: TRBD1 (7 bases). V gave up 2 bases and J gave up 7 bases, with 17 bases separating them. Germline V gene data show CDR1 as ENHRY and CDR2 as SYGVKD. The CDR3 is 15 residues long. The CDR3 region has the DNA TGTGCCATCAGTGAGCCGGGACAGCTGGGGGGGACCCAGTACTTC. Translation: CAISEPGQLGGTQYF.

The chain employs TRBV30 and TRBJ2-1; 10 positions agree with TRBD2. J lost 7 bases, V lost 1 base, and 16 bases had no gene match. Germline CDR1 GTSNPN, CDR2 SVGIG (reference sequence). The CDR3 runs 18 residues. The CDR3 region is CAWSAGTSAPGFGNEQFF. Written as DNA, the CDR3 is TGTGCCTGGAGTGCCGGGACTAGCGCTCCGGGGTTCGGGAATGAGCAGTTCTTC.

The chain uses TRBV2 and TRBJ1-1, with D possibly being TRBD1 (6 bases). The CDR3 consists of 12 residues. Germline CDR1 SNHLY, CDR2 FYNNEI. V was cut by 7 bases and J by 9 bases, with 15 bases left in between. The CDR3 DNA is TGTGCCAGCACCGGGACAACCTGGCAAGCTTTCTTT. Amino acid sequence: CASTGTTWQAFF. Full variable domain (rest looked up from reference TRBV2 and TRBJ1-1): EPEVTQTPSHQVTQMGQEVILRCVPISNHLYFYWYRQILGQKVEFLVSFYNNEISEKSEIFDDQFSVERPDGSNFTLKIRSTKLEDSAMYFCASTGTTWQAFFGQGTRLTVV.

DNA of the CDR3: TGTGCCAGCAGCTCTAGCGGGAGGGCCGCCTACGAGCAGTACTTC. Amino acid sequence: CASSSSGRAAYEQYF. V is TRBV7-9 and J is TRBJ2-7, with 12 nucleotides matching TRBD2. The CDR3 is 15 amino acids. The ends lost 4 bases at V and 2 bases at J; junction bases unmatched: 3. Germline loops: CDR1 SEHNR, CDR2 FQNEAQ (reference sequence).

The V and J genes are TRBV5-4 and TRBJ2-2; 10 positions agree with TRBD1. CDR1 and CDR2 from the germline V gene are SGHNT and YYREEE (reference sequence). There are 14 residues in the CDR3. J was trimmed by 7 bases and V by 5 bases; bases with no gene match: 5. CDR3 DNA: TGTGCCAGCAGGCTGGACAGGGGGTACGGGGAGCTGTTTTTT. Its translation is CASRLDRGYGELFF.

V usage is TRBV4-1 and J usage is TRBJ1-4; 8 bases fit TRBD1. The junction had 9 bases not matched to a gene; V was cut back by 0 bases and J by 3 bases. Germline assignment: CDR1 MGHRA and CDR2 YSYEKL. This CDR3 spans 18 amino acids. DNA of the CDR3: TGCGCCAGCAGCCAAGAGAGATCCAGGGGGCTGGCTAATGAAAAACTGTTTTTT. It translates to CASSQERSRGLANEKLFF.

The chain uses TRBV12-3 or TRBV12-4 and TRBJ2-7; the D gene is possibly TRBD1 (5 bases). The CDR3 runs 13 residues. V lost 6 bases to trimming and J lost 6 bases, with 15 bases between them. The CDR3 nucleotides read TGTGCCAGCAGCCCCAGGGTGGTAGGCGAGCAGTACTTC. It specifies CASSPRVVGEQYF.

The gene calls are TRBV6-2 or TRBV6-3 and TRBJ2-2; D is possibly TRBD2 (6 bases). V was shortened by 1 base and J by 7 bases, with 13 bases between the two germline ends. Germline CDR1 and CDR2: MNHEY and SVGEGT. The length of the CDR3 is 15 residues. CDR3 sequence reads: CASSYLFGGGGELFF. The CDR3 DNA sequence: TGTGCCAGCAGTTACTTGTTCGGGGGAGGCGGGGAGCTGTTTTTT.

This chain uses TRBV2 with TRBJ2-3; 9 bases map to TRBD2. CDR1 and CDR2 (germline): SNHLY, FYNNEI. The CDR3 consists of 15 residues. With 9 bases clipped from V and 4 bases from J, the junction kept 11 bases outside the gene matches. The CDR3 here is CASRLAAGRADTQYF. In DNA, the CDR3 is TGTGCCAGTCGACTAGCGGCAGGCCGGGCAGATACGCAGTATTTT. Together with reference TRBV2 and TRBJ2-3, the CDR3 gives the full variable domain: EPEVTQTPSHQVTQMGQEVILRCVPISNHLYFYWYRQILGQKVEFLVSFYNNEISEKSEIFDDQFSVERPDGSNFTLKIRSTKLEDSAMYFCASRLAAGRADTQYFGPGTRLTVL.

The genes are TRBV18 and TRBJ1-5, with D perhaps TRBD1 (6 bases). The CDR3 is made up of 14 amino acids. V lost 3 bases, J lost 3 bases, and 9 bases lay in between. Germline values: CDR1 KGHSH, CDR2 LQKENI. CDR3 loop: CASSPQGLNQPQHF. DNA of the CDR3: TGTGCCAGCTCACCGCAGGGGCTCAATCAGCCCCAGCATTTT.

The chain uses TRBV27 and TRBJ2-1; 9 bases are shared with TRBD2. J was trimmed by 3 bases and V by 8 bases; bases with no gene match: 11. The CDR3 totals 16 residues. In germline, CDR1 is MNHEY, CDR2 SMNVEV (reference sequence). CDR3 amino acids: CASGAGLATVYNEQFF. The CDR3 bases are TGTGCCAGCGGAGCCGGACTAGCGACAGTCTACAATGAGCAGTTCTTC.

The chain joins TRBV27 to TRBJ2-7; D is ambiguous. Per germline, CDR1 MNHEY and CDR2 SMNVEV (reference sequence). CDR3 size: 14 residues. Trimming pared 2 bases from V and 2 bases from J, leaving 10 bases between. The CDR3, as DNA: TGTGCCAGCAGTTTACGTGGCGGAACCTACGAGCAGTACTTC. Translating gives CASSLRGGTYEQYF.

V and J are TRBV18 and TRBJ2-1; 7 nucleotides line up with TRBD1. Germline V lookup: CDR1 KGHSH, CDR2 LQKENI. CDR3 length: 17 amino acids. V lost 6 bases and J lost 3; bases outside the gene matches: 14. CDR3 DNA: TGTGCCAGCTCTCCAAACCGCCGGACAGGTTACTACAATGAGCAGTTCTTC. Residues: CASSPNRRTGYYNEQFF.

V usage is TRBV11-1 and J usage is TRBJ2-7; perhaps TRBD1 as D (6 bases). The CDR3 runs to 13 residues. Germline lookup yields CDR1 SGHAT and CDR2 FQDESV (reference sequence). Trimming stripped 6 bases from V and 4 bases from J, with 13 bases between. The CDR3 sequence is CASSPERGYEQYF. The CDR3 nucleotides read TGTGCCAGCAGTCCGGAGAGGGGGTACGAGCAGTACTTC.

With respect to this clone: The DNA is left out, because the CDR3 cannot be placed on it with certainty; the CDR3 is given as TCRdb lists it. The chain has TRBV21-1 and TRBJ2-4; TRBD1 reflects the table's D call only, with no check against the DNA. TRBV21-1 is designated a pseudogene. The CDR3 comprises 17 residues, both ends counted. The CDR3 loop is CASSKVGQGTSENIQYF.

The chain employs TRBV29-1 and TRBJ2-1; D might be TRBD1 (5 bases). V was clipped by 4 bases and J by 10 bases, with 11 bases between them. Germline-derived CDR1 and CDR2 are SQVTM and ANQGSEA. The CDR3 is 11 amino acids. Here the CDR3 DNA reads TGCAGCGTTGCTAGGGGCTACGAGCAGTTCTTC. Encoded protein: CSVARGYEQFF.

The V call is TRBV7-8, the J call TRBJ2-7; tentative D call: TRBD1 (5 bases). Germline-derived CDR1 and CDR2 are SGHVS and FQNEAQ. The ends were cut back, 3 bases at V and 6 bases at J, with 15 bases in the middle. The CDR3 is 14 amino acids. The CDR3 spells CASSLSQAVSEQYF. CDR3 in DNA: TGTGCCAGCAGCTTGTCACAGGCCGTCTCCGAGCAGTACTTC.

The chain links TRBV5-1 to TRBJ2-5; TRBD2 might be the D (7 bases). The CDR3 extends over 16 amino acids. V lost 0 bases and J 2 bases, leaving 14 bases between the germline ends. Germline CDR1 SGHRS, CDR2 YFSETQ. The CDR3 region has the DNA TGCGCCAGCAGCTTGGACCCGAGGGGGGGGCAAGAGACCCAGTACTTC. Translated, it gives CASSLDPRGGQETQYF.

The chain is built from TRBV18 and TRBJ2-1; D uncertain. The germline gives CDR1 KGHSH, CDR2 LQKENI. The germline V and J ends were trimmed by 0 bases and 5 bases, with 8 bases remaining between them. This CDR3 has 14 amino acids. The DNA for the CDR3 is TGTGCCAGCTCACCACCCTCTCGTAACAATGAGCAGTTCTTC. It encodes CASSPPSRNNEQFF.

V usage is TRBV7-3 and J usage is TRBJ2-2; tentative D call: TRBD1 (6 bases). The CDR3 length is 13 residues. Germline V gene sequence: CDR1 SGHTA, CDR2 FQGTGA. Trimming took 5 bases from V and 5 from J, leaving 9 bases between them. The CDR3 spells CASSRTVTGELFF. The CDR3 DNA follows: TGTGCCAGCAGCCGGACAGTGACCGGGGAGCTGTTTTTT.

This clone has just one count. This sequence joins TRBV7-2 and TRBJ2-3; 10 bases line up with TRBD2. The length of the CDR3 is 15 residues. Germline trimming cut 5 bases from V and 2 bases from J; bases unmatched to any gene: 4. Germline lookup yields CDR1 SGHTA and CDR2 FQGNSA. CDR3 loop: CASSLLAGVTDTQYF. CDR3 nucleotide sequence: TGTGCCAGCAGCCTCCTAGCGGGGGTCACAGATACGCAGTATTTT.

This clone was seen a handful of times. The V and J genes are TRBV4-2 and TRBJ1-5, with a tentative D call TRBD1 (5 bases). The germline V and J ends were trimmed by 4 bases and 2 bases, with 15 bases remaining between them. CDR1 is LGHNA, CDR2 YNFKEQ, per germline. The CDR3 is 16 amino acids. The DNA of the CDR3 is TGTGCCAGCAGCCGGTCCCCGGGGGGGGGCAATCAGCCCCAGCATTTT. It yields the protein CASSRSPGGGNQPQHF.

The chain is built from TRBV15 and TRBJ2-7; 11 bases fit TRBD1. This CDR3 has 19 residues. Losses at the gene ends were 3 bases for V and 3 bases for J; bases not matched to a gene: 16. Germline values: CDR1 LNHNV, CDR2 YYDKDF (reference sequence). In DNA form, the CDR3 reads TGTGCCACCAGCAGTGGACAGGGGGCTGAAGGCCACCTCAGCTACGAGCAGTACTTC. The encoded protein is CATSSGQGAEGHLSYEQYF.